This record looks at one T cell receptor beta chain sequence and its context. Trimming removed 10 bases at V and 1 base at J, with 14 bases between. In germline, CDR1 is MNHEY, CDR2 SVGEGT. The CDR3 contains 14 residues. This record comes from a study of T cells in Graves' hyperthyroidism and ophthalmopathy. Amplified regions were TCR beta CDR3 sequences from RNA transcripts. HTBI primers were employed in a first-round RT-PCR of the TCR CDR3. Each CDR3 protein is one row after TCRdb ran MiXCR on the multiplex PCR reads. The sample comprises about 640,000 distinct CDR3 sequences, less than 25% of which are singletons, and more than 30% rests with the top ten.

Sequencing was carried out using blood. This rearrangement joins TRBV6-2 or TRBV6-3 to TRBJ2-1, with D possibly TRBD2 on 5 matching bases. The clonotype was recovered from a man under 40 with Graves' ophthalmopathy. The CDR3 nucleotides are TGTGCCACCACCTCGGGAAGATCCTACAATGAGCAGTTCTTC. Amino acids: CATTSGRSYNEQFF.